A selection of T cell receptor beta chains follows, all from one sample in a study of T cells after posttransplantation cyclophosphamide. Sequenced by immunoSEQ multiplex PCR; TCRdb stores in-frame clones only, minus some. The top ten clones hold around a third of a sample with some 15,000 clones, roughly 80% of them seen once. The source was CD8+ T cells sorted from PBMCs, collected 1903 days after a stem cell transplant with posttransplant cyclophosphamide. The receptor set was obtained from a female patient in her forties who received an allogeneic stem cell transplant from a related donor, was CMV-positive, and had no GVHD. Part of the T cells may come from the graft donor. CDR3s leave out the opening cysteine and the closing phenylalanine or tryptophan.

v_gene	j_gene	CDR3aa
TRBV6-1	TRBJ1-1	ASNAQGGHTEAF
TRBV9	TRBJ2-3	ASSGPGTSSTDTQY
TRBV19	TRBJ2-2	ASSFRDRGRWANTGELF
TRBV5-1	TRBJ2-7	ASSLARGHSYEQY
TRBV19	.	ASSTQGVHSYEQY
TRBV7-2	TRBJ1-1	ASSAQDRGSGSEAF
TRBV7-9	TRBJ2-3	ASSLGLAGVPSTDTQY
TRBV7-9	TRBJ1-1	ASSFEEQLNTEAF
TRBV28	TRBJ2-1	ASSLSGGTYNEQF
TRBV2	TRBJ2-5	ASTWAEETQY
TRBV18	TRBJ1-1	ASSPVGGSMNTEAF
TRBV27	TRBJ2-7	ASTTGGHEQY
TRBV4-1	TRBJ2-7	ASSQDPGLRQY
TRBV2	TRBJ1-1	ARQSNTEAF
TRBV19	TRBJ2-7	ASRHGQGSSYEQY
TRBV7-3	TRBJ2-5	ASSLGLAGGYQETQY
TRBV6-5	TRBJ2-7	ASSYDSGVGEQY
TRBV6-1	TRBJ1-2	ASSEGVGGNYGYT
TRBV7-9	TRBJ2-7	ASSPSTSGAYEQY
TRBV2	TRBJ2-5	ASSPGQVQETQY
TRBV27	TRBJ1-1	ASSLFFGTGGDGTEAF
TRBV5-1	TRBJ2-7	ASSPDSSYEQY
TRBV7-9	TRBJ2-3	ASSPRGGHGTDTQY
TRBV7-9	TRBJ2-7	ASSPTIGREGEQY
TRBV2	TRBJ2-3	ASTLDQGGTDTQY
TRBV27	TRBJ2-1	ASSPRTSGSSNEQF
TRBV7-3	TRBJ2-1	ASSISLGTGLF
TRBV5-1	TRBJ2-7	ASSPGASGGFEQY
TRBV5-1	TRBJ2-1	ASSLEHYNEQF
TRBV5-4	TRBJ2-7	ASSFGEGVYEQY
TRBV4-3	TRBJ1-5	ASSQDWAGKDQPQH
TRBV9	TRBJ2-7	ASSPRDIPYVEQY
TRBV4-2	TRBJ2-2	ASSQHLGDIRPGELF